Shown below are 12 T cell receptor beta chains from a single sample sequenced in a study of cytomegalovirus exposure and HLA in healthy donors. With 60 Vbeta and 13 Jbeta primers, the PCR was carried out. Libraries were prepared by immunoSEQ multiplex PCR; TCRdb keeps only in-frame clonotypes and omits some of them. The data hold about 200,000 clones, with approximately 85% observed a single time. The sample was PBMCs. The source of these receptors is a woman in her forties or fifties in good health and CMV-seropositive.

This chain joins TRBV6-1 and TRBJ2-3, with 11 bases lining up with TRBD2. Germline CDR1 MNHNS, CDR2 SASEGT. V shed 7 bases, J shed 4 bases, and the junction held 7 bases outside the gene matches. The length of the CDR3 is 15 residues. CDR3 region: CASKLAGGMADTQYF. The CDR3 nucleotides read TGTGCCAGCAAGTTAGCGGGAGGGATGGCAGATACGCAGTATTTT.

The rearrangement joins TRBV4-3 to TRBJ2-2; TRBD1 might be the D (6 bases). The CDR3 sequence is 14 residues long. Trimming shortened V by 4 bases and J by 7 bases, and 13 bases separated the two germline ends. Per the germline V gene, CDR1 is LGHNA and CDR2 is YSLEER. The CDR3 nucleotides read TGCGCCAGCAGCCCTCAAGGGGGTGGCGGGGAGCTGTTTTTT. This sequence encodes CASSPQGGGGELFF.

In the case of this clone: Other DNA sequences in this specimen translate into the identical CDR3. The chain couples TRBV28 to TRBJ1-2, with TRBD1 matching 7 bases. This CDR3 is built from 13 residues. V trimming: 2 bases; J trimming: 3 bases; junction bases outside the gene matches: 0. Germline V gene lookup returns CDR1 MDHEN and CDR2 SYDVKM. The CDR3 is CASSLTGDYGYTF. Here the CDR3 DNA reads TGTGCCAGCAGTTTAACAGGGGACTATGGCTACACCTTC.

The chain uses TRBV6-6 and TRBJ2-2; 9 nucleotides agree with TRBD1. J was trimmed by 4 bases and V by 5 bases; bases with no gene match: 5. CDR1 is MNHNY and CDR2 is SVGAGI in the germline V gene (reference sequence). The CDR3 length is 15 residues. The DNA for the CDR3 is TGTGCCAGCAGTCGACAGGGGGTCGTCACCGGGGAGCTGTTTTTT. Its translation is CASSRQGVVTGELFF.

CDR3 loop: CASSLTSGYNEQFF. CDR3 coding DNA: TGTGCCAGCAGTTTAACTAGCGGCTACAATGAGCAGTTCTTC. The rearrangement links TRBV27 to TRBJ2-1, with TRBD2 identical over 8 bases. This CDR3 spans 14 amino acids. Trimming cost V 2 bases and J 3 bases; bases outside gene matches: 0. The germline V gene has CDR1 MNHEY and CDR2 SMNVEV (reference sequence).

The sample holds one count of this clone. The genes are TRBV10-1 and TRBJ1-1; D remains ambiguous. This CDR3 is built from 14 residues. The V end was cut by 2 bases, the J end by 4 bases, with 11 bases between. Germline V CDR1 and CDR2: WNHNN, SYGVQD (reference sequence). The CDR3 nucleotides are TGCGCCAGCAGTGAGATGAGGGCAGGCACTGAAGCTTTCTTT. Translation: CASSEMRAGTEAFF.

CDR3 in DNA: TGCGCCAGCAGCCGGACTAGCGGCATCAAGGGGGATGAGCAGTTCTTC. Translating it yields CASSRTSGIKGDEQFF. The chain carries TRBV5-1 and TRBJ2-1; 10 nucleotides line up with TRBD2. V gave up 4 bases and J gave up 8 bases; unmatched junction bases: 12. Germline V gene sequence: CDR1 SGHRS, CDR2 YFSETQ. There are 16 residues in the CDR3.

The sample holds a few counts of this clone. The CDR3 sequence: CASSAGVGTEAFF. The CDR3 DNA sequence: TGTGCCAGCAGCGCAGGGGTTGGCACTGAAGCTTTCTTT. The chain uses TRBV27 and TRBJ1-1; TRBD1 is a possible D gene (6 bases). The ends were cut back, 6 bases at V and 4 bases at J, with 12 bases in the middle. Germline V gene data show CDR1 as MNHEY and CDR2 as SMNVEV (reference sequence). This CDR3 is 13 amino acids long.

CDR3 loop: CASSVGLRGGSYNEQFF. CDR3 sequence (DNA): TGTGCCAGCAGCGTAGGGTTGCGGGGGGGCTCCTACAATGAGCAGTTCTTC. The chain links TRBV9 to TRBJ2-1; 9 nucleotides agree with TRBD2. Germline V CDR1 and CDR2: SGDLS, YYNGEE. With V trimmed by 0 bases and J by 0 bases, 4 bases remained unmatched. This CDR3 is 17 amino acids long.

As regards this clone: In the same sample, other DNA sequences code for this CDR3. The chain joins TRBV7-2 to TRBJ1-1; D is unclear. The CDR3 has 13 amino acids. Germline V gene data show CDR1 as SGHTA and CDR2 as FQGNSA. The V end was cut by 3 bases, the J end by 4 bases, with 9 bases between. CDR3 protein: CASSFSVGTEAFF. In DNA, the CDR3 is TGTGCCAGCAGCTTTTCAGTTGGCACTGAAGCTTTCTTT.

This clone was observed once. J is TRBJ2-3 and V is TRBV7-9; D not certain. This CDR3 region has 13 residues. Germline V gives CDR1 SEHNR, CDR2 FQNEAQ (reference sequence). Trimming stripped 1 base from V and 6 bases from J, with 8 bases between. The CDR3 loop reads CASSLVYSDTQYF. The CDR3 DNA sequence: TGTGCCAGCAGCTTAGTCTATTCGGATACGCAGTATTTT.

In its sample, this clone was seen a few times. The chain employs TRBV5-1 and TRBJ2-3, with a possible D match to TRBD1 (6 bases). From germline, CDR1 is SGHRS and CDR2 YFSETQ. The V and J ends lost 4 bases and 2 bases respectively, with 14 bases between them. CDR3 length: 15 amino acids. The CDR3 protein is CASSRYRADTDTQYF. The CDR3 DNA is TGCGCCAGCAGCAGATACAGGGCGGACACAGATACGCAGTATTTT. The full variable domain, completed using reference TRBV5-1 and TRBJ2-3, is KAGVTQTPRYLIKTRGQQVTLSCSPISGHRSVSWYQQTPGQGLQFLFEYFSETQRNKGNFPGRFSGRQFSNSRSEMNVSTLELGDSALYLCASSRYRADTDTQYFGPGTRLTVL.